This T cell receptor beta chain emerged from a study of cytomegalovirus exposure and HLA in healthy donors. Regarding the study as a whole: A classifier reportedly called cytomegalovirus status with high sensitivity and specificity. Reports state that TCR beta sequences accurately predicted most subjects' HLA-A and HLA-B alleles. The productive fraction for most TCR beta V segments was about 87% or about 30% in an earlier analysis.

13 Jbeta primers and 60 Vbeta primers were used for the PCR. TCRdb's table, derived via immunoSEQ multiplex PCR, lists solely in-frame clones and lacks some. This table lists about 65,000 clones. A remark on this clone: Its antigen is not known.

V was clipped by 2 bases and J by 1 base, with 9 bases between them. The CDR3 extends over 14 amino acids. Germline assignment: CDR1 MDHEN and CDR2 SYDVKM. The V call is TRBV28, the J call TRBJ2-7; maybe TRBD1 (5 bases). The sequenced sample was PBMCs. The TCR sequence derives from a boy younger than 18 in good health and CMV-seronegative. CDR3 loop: CASSLQGISYEQYF. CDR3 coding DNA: TGTGCCAGCAGTTTACAGGGCATATCCTACGAGCAGTACTTC.